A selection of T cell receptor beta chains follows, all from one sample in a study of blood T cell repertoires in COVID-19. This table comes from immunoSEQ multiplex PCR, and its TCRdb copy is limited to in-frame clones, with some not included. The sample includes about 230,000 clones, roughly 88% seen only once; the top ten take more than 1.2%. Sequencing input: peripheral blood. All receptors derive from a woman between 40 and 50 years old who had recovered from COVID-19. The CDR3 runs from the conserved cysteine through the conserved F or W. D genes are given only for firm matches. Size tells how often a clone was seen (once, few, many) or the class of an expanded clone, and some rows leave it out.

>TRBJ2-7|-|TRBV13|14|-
CASSLGQGRYEQYF
TGTGCCAGCAGCTTAGGACAGGGAAGATACGAGCAGTACTTC
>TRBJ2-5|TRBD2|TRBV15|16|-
CATSAEGRGGQETQYF
TGTGCCACCAGCGCCGAGGGGCGGGGGGGGCAAGAGACCCAGTACTTC
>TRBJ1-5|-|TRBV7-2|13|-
CASSMTGNQPQHF
TGTGCCAGCAGCATGACAGGCAATCAGCCCCAGCATTTT
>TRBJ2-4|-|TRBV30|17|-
CAWSYPDRVKAKNIQYF
TGTGCCTGGAGTTATCCTGACAGAGTGAAAGCCAAAAACATTCAGTACTTC
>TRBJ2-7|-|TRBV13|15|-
CASSLGGDGSYEQYF
TGTGCCAGCAGCTTAGGAGGGGATGGATCCTACGAGCAGTACTTC
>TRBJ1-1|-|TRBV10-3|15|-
CATRTAVNLNTEAFF
TGTGCCACCCGGACAGCGGTAAACCTGAACACTGAAGCTTTCTTT
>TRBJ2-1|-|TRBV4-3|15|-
CASSQDRISYNEQFF
TGCGCCAGCAGCCAAGATAGAATCTCCTACAATGAGCAGTTCTTC
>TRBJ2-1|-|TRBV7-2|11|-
CASSFRDEQFF
TGTGCCAGCAGCTTTCGAGATGAGCAGTTCTTC
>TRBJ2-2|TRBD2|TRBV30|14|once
CAWSAGGYTGELFF
TGTGCCTGGAGTGCGGGGGGGTACACCGGGGAGCTGTTTTTT
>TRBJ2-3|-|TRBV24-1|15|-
CATSESGRQTDTQYF
TGTGCCACCAGTGAATCTGGGCGACAGACAGATACGCAGTATTTT